The TCR beta chain described here comes from a study of CD4+ T cells in melanoma. Trimming pared 3 bases from V and 6 bases from J, leaving 13 bases between. CDR1 is SGDLS, CDR2 YYNGEE, per germline. The length of the CDR3 is 14 residues. Assay used: immunoSEQ multiplex PCR; TCRdb lists only in-frame clones, some missing. Among about 9,900 clones listed, roughly two thirds were seen once. Material: cells from a culture (not recorded whether cultured in vitro). This TCR derives from a human donor with melanoma. This sequence joins TRBV9 and TRBJ2-4, with D unresolved. The CDR3 sequence is CASSARHLGNIQYF. The CDR3 coding sequence is TGTGCCAGCAGCGCCCGCCACTTGGGAAACATTCAGTACTTC.